Shown below are 29 T cell receptor beta chains from a single sample sequenced in a study of control samples from healthy donors and cancer patients (dated by TCRdb to 2018 to 2020). Library preparation used the immunoSEQ multiplex PCR assay. As stored in TCRdb, this immuneACCESS dataset retains in-frame rearrangements with V and J assigned. A fraction of the clones does not appear; measured against another copy, unresolved V genes explain less than half of the discrepancy, and the remainder lacks a known reason. Recorded for this sample are approximately 140,000 clones; 93% of them occurred a single time. The ten top clones hold less than 6% of the sample. The sequencing input was blood. These receptors came from a young man in good health.

The chain joins TRBV6-6 to TRBJ1-6, with TRBD1 matching 7 bases. CDR1 MNHNY and CDR2 SVGAGI come from the germline V gene (reference sequence). CDR3 size: 13 residues. The V gene end was trimmed by 6 bases and the J gene end by 7 bases; junction bases not matched to a gene: 3. The CDR3 DNA follows: TGTGCCAGCAGCCCGACAGGGAATTCACCCCTCCACTTT. Translation: CASSPTGNSPLHF.

The rearrangement joins TRBV15 to TRBJ1-2; TRBD1 is a possible D gene (6 bases). The CDR3 has 17 residues. CDR1 is LNHNV, CDR2 YYDKDF, per germline (reference sequence). V shed 0 bases and J shed 4 bases, with 18 bases lying between them. The CDR3 protein is CATSRDRAGATIYGYTF. As DNA, the CDR3 is TGTGCCACCAGCAGAGATAGGGCAGGGGCGACCATCTATGGCTACACCTTC.

The chain couples TRBV7-2 to TRBJ2-2; either TRBD1 or TRBD2 may fit D (6 bases each). The CDR3 loop spans 16 amino acids. V lost 7 bases, J lost 0 bases, and 15 bases lay in between. Germline CDR1 and CDR2: SGHTA and FQGNSA. CDR3 nucleotide sequence: TGTGCCAGCACCTTCCGCGGGACAACGAACACCGGGGAGCTGTTTTTT. Residues: CASTFRGTTNTGELFF.

This chain joins TRBV29-1 and TRBJ1-1; 8 bases line up with TRBD1. The germline gives CDR1 SQVTM, CDR2 ANQGSEA. The CDR3 is 13 amino acids. Trimming removed 7 bases from V and 1 base from J; junction bases left unmatched: 5. DNA for the CDR3: TGCAGCGCCGGACAGGGCGGGAACACTGAAGCTTTCTTT. It specifies CSAGQGGNTEAFF. Based on the CDR3 plus reference TRBV29-1 and TRBJ1-1, the full variable domain is SAVISQKPSRDICQRGTSLTIQCQVDSQVTMMFWYRQQPGQSLTLIATANQGSEATYESGFVIDKFPISRPNLTFSTLTVSNMSPEDSSIYLCSAGQGGNTEAFFGQGTRLTVV.

This clone was recorded once. Other DNA sequences within the sample encode an identical CDR3. This rearrangement joins TRBV28 to TRBJ1-3; no definite D call. The ends were cut back, 5 bases at V and 6 bases at J, with 5 bases in the middle. Germline-derived CDR1 and CDR2 are MDHEN and SYDVKM. This CDR3 comprises 11 residues. CDR3 in amino acids: CASSLLNTIYF. CDR3 bases: TGTGCCAGCAGTCTCCTAAACACCATATATTTT.

V gene TRBV2 combines with J gene TRBJ2-7; 8 bases align to TRBD1. J lost 5 bases, V lost 3 bases, and 9 bases had no gene match. The germline V gene has CDR1 SNHLY and CDR2 FYNNEI. CDR3 length equals 15 residues. CDR3 DNA: TGTGCCAGCAGTGATTGGGACAGGCTATTCAACGAGCAGTACTTC. It yields the protein CASSDWDRLFNEQYF.

A single count supports this clone. This chain connects TRBV13 to TRBJ2-2; D assignment may be TRBD1 or TRBD2 (5 bases each). Trimming took off 4 bases at V and 3 bases at J, with 12 bases between the two ends. This CDR3 spans 15 amino acids. Germline V gene data show CDR1 as PRHDT and CDR2 as FYEKMQ (reference sequence). The CDR3, as DNA: TGTGCCAGCAGCTCGGGGCCATTCCACACCGGGGAGCTGTTTTTT. This encodes CASSSGPFHTGELFF.

The chain carries TRBV7-6 and TRBJ1-2, with D perhaps matching TRBD1 (6 bases). The CDR3 spans 22 residues. CDR1 is SGHVS, CDR2 FNYEAQ, per germline. V lost 6 bases and J 2 bases, leaving 37 bases between the germline ends. The CDR3 sequence is CASSSSQGTIPFLSPGNYGYTF. CDR3 bases: TGTGCCAGCAGTTCCTCCCAGGGGACAATCCCCTTCCTTTCCCCCGGGAACTATGGCTACACCTTC.

The V and J genes are TRBV5-6 and TRBJ1-2; 8 bases align to TRBD1. Germline values: CDR1 SGHDT, CDR2 YYEEEE. This CDR3 is 14 amino acids long. V lost 4 bases to trimming and J lost 4 bases; unmatched junction nucleotides: 6. The CDR3 region is CASSIGQGVYGYTF. The CDR3 nucleotides are TGTGCCAGCAGCATTGGACAGGGCGTCTATGGCTACACCTTC.

V is TRBV6-1 and J is TRBJ2-1; 9 bases map to TRBD1. The CDR3 is made up of 15 amino acids. V lost 1 base, J lost 5 bases, and 3 bases stayed unmatched. CDR1 and CDR2 (germline): MNHNS, SASEGT. The CDR3 loop reads CASSEGTGVHNEQFF. CDR3 DNA: TGTGCCAGCAGTGAAGGGACAGGGGTCCACAATGAGCAGTTCTTC.

In regard to this clone: Other DNA sequences of this sample code for an identical CDR3. The chain combines TRBV6-5 with TRBJ1-1; D is perhaps TRBD1 (5 bases). The V end was cut by 2 bases, the J end by 4 bases, with 5 bases between. Germline CDR1 MNHEY, CDR2 SVGAGI. CDR3 length: 12 amino acids. As DNA, the CDR3 is TGTGCCAGCAGTTACGGGGGCACTGAAGCTTTCTTT. This sequence encodes CASSYGGTEAFF.

This clone was counted only a few times. The V and J genes are TRBV29-1 and TRBJ1-2, with TRBD1 as a possible D gene (5 bases). Germline V gene lookup returns CDR1 SQVTM and CDR2 ANQGSEA. The CDR3 spans 15 residues. V lost 6 bases and J 4 bases, leaving 21 bases between the germline ends. This CDR3 reads CSVKKAGGNGYGYTF. The CDR3 coding sequence is TGCAGCGTAAAAAAGGCCGGGGGGAACGGCTATGGCTACACCTTC. Based on the CDR3 plus reference TRBV29-1 and TRBJ1-2, the full variable domain is SAVISQKPSRDICQRGTSLTIQCQVDSQVTMMFWYRQQPGQSLTLIATANQGSEATYESGFVIDKFPISRPNLTFSTLTVSNMSPEDSSIYLCSVKKAGGNGYGYTFGSGTRLTVV.

This clone was seen once. The chain joins TRBV3-1 (or the pseudogene TRBV3-2) to TRBJ2-1; D is possibly TRBD1 (6 bases). The V and J ends lost 4 bases and 4 bases respectively, with 11 bases between them. Germline values: CDR1 LGHDT, CDR2 YNNKEL (reference sequence). The CDR3 loop spans 14 amino acids. Here the CDR3 DNA reads TGTGCCAGCAGCCCCTTGCAGGGGTACAATGAGCAGTTCTTC. Translating it yields CASSPLQGYNEQFF.

The genes are TRBV7-8 and TRBJ1-1, with 7 positions matching TRBD1. The CDR3 length is 13 residues. Germline V gives CDR1 SGHVS, CDR2 FQNEAQ. V lost 5 bases, J lost 7 bases, and 7 bases stayed unmatched. CDR3 sequence reads: CASSPRGWVEAFF. The CDR3 DNA is TGTGCCAGCAGCCCCAGGGGGTGGGTTGAAGCTTTCTTT.

The genes are TRBV19 and TRBJ1-5; D not certain. CDR1 is LNHDA and CDR2 is SQIVND in the germline V gene (reference sequence). The CDR3 runs to 13 residues. With 4 bases removed from V and 6 bases from J, the gap between germline ends came to 10 bases. As DNA, the CDR3 is TGTGCCAGTAGTAACCCTCCCCGTCAGCCCCAGCATTTT. It specifies CASSNPPRQPQHF.

This clone was counted once. The gene calls are TRBV11-1 and TRBJ2-1; D possibly corresponds to TRBD1 (5 bases). The germline V and J ends were trimmed by 4 bases and 1 base, with 5 bases remaining between them. The germline V gene encodes CDR1 SGHAT and CDR2 FQDESV (reference sequence). The CDR3 length is 13 residues. CDR3 DNA sequence: TGTGCCAGCAGCTCAGGGTCCTACAATGAGCAGTTCTTC. It yields the protein CASSSGSYNEQFF.

The chain couples TRBV6-6 to TRBJ2-7; 14 bases map to TRBD2. The germline V gene encodes CDR1 MNHNY and CDR2 SVGAGI (reference sequence). Trimming at V came to 8 bases and at J to 0 bases, leaving 0 bases not matched to a gene. The CDR3 contains 14 residues. The CDR3 bases are TGTGCCAGCGGGACTAGCGGGGGCTCCTACGAGCAGTACTTC. This encodes CASGTSGGSYEQYF.

This chain connects TRBV5-1 to TRBJ1-5, with 7 bases matching TRBD1. The CDR3 sequence is 14 residues long. Trimming at V came to 4 bases and at J to 5 bases, leaving 6 bases not matched to a gene. CDR1 and CDR2 (germline): SGHRS, YFSETQ. The CDR3 nucleotides read TGCGCCAGCAGCCCAGACCAGGGGGATCAGCCCCAGCATTTT. Protein: CASSPDQGDQPQHF.

The V and J genes are TRBV6-5 and TRBJ1-3; D is uncertain. Trimming cost V 7 bases and J 6 bases, with 19 bases left between them. CDR3 length equals 15 residues. The germline V gene has CDR1 MNHEY and CDR2 SVGAGI. CDR3 in DNA: TGTGCCAGCATGACCAATTACTCCCCGTCAAACACCATATATTTT. Translation gives CASMTNYSPSNTIYF.

The chain has TRBV6-5 and TRBJ2-1; D not resolved. Germline-derived CDR1 and CDR2 are MNHEY and SVGAGI. This CDR3 has 15 residues. The V and J ends lost 5 bases and 1 base respectively, with 12 bases between them. The chain's CDR3 is CASSPAGNSYNEQFF. CDR3 nucleotides: TGTGCCAGCAGTCCCGCTGGGAATTCCTACAATGAGCAGTTCTTC.

By its share, this clone is medium-sized (0.01 to 0.1%). The gene calls are TRBV15 and TRBJ1-6; D ambiguous. CDR3 length equals 14 residues. The germline V and J ends were trimmed by 6 bases and 4 bases, with 10 bases remaining between them. CDR1 and CDR2 from the germline V gene are LNHNV and YYDKDF (reference sequence). CDR3 residues: CATSRQQYNSPLHF. CDR3 nucleotides: TGTGCCACCAGTCGTCAACAGTATAATTCACCCCTCCACTTT.

The J gene is TRBJ2-7, the V gene TRBV6-5; 10 nucleotides align to TRBD1. With V trimmed by 6 bases and J by 7 bases, 6 bases remained unmatched. This CDR3 is built from 13 residues. Per the germline V gene, CDR1 is MNHEY and CDR2 is SVGAGI. Here the CDR3 reads CASSTDRGKEQYF. The CDR3 DNA sequence: TGTGCCAGCAGCACGGACAGGGGGAAGGAGCAGTACTTC.

The DNA of the CDR3 is TGTGCCAGCAGCCCCCCTGGAGAAAAACTGTTTTTT. Its protein product is CASSPPGEKLFF. This sequence joins TRBV7-9 and TRBJ1-4; D is unresolved. The CDR3 runs 12 residues. With 5 bases removed from V and 8 bases from J, the gap between germline ends came to 9 bases. Germline V gene lookup returns CDR1 SEHNR and CDR2 FQNEAQ (reference sequence).

The chain couples TRBV30 to TRBJ1-2; D perhaps matches TRBD1 (5 bases). CDR1 and CDR2 (germline): GTSNPN, SVGIG (reference sequence). This CDR3 has 13 amino acids. Trimming pared 0 bases from V and 8 bases from J, leaving 13 bases between. CDR3 nucleotide sequence: TGTGCCTGGAGTGTACAAGTGGGGGTAGGCTACACCTTC. Its protein product is CAWSVQVGVGYTF.

This chain uses TRBV6-6 with TRBJ2-1; D possibly corresponds to TRBD1 (6 bases). The CDR3 runs to 12 residues. Between the trimmed V and J ends, which lost 6 bases and 10 bases, there was a span of 13 bases. The germline V gene encodes CDR1 MNHNY and CDR2 SVGAGI (reference sequence). The CDR3 loop is CASSQTQGEQFF. DNA of the CDR3: TGTGCCAGCAGCCAAACACAGGGAGAGCAGTTCTTC.

This chain joins TRBV27 and TRBJ1-4; no reliable D call. CDR1 MNHEY and CDR2 SMNVEV come from the germline V gene (reference sequence). The CDR3 runs 14 residues. The V end was cut by 9 bases, the J end by 5 bases, with 16 bases between. The CDR3: CASAGGRTNEKLFF. The CDR3 DNA reads TGTGCCAGTGCTGGTGGGAGAACAAATGAAAAACTGTTTTTT.

The J gene is TRBJ1-4, the V gene TRBV9; no clear D. CDR3 length: 16 amino acids. Trimming took off 3 bases at V and 0 bases at J, with 12 bases between the two ends. CDR1 is SGDLS and CDR2 is YYNGEE in the germline V gene. The CDR3 region is CASSARPYATNEKLFF. As DNA, the CDR3 is TGTGCCAGCAGCGCCCGACCCTATGCAACTAATGAAAAACTGTTTTTT.

V usage is TRBV11-1 and J usage is TRBJ1-2; D is perhaps TRBD1 (6 bases). The length of the CDR3 is 15 residues. Germline CDR1 and CDR2: SGHAT and FQDESV (reference sequence). Trimming shortened V by 5 bases and J by 8 bases, and 21 bases separated the two germline ends. CDR3 loop: CASSQRTLGARGYTF. DNA of the CDR3: TGTGCCAGCAGCCAGCGGACACTGGGGGCGCGGGGCTACACCTTC.

This chain joins TRBV7-9 and TRBJ2-7; 12 bases agree with TRBD1. Germline V CDR1 and CDR2: SEHNR, FQNEAQ (reference sequence). Germline trimming cut 7 bases from V and 1 base from J; bases unmatched to any gene: 8. The CDR3 totals 16 residues. CDR3 protein: CASNDAGQGASYEQYF. The DNA of the CDR3 is TGTGCCAGCAACGACGCGGGACAGGGGGCATCCTACGAGCAGTACTTC. The full variable domain, its missing parts supplied by reference TRBV7-9 and TRBJ2-7, is DTGVSQNPRHKITKRGQNVTFRCDPISEHNRLYWYRQTLGQGPEFLTYFQNEAQLEKSRLLSDRFSAERPKGSFSTLEIQRTEQGDSAMYLCASNDAGQGASYEQYFGPGTRLTVT.